This passage covers 10 T cell receptor beta chains from one sample sequenced in a study of T cell changes during pregnancy in multiple sclerosis. Only in-frame clones appear in the TCRdb table, and some are missing; sequencing was by immunoSEQ multiplex PCR. Of tens of thousands of clones listed, 90% to 95% are singletons. The specimen was peripheral blood, collected in the third trimester of pregnancy. The receptor set was obtained from a female donor in good health, enrolled as a control in a pregnancy study.

The gene calls are TRBV4-1 and TRBJ1-1; no clear D gene. Germline CDR1 MGHRA, CDR2 YSYEKL. Trimming cost V 1 base and J 4 bases, with 13 bases left between them. The CDR3 extends over 15 amino acids. CDR3 DNA sequence: TGCGCCAGCAGCCAAGTCGGAGGGTTGGCCACTGAAGCTTTCTTT. This codes for CASSQVGGLATEAFF.

CDR3 region: CASSLGVAGYNEQFF. The DNA for the CDR3 is TGTGCCAGCAGTCTAGGCGTAGCGGGATACAATGAGCAGTTCTTC. The V and J genes are TRBV6-5 and TRBJ2-1; the match to TRBD2 covers 8 bases. The trim removed 5 bases at V and 4 bases at J, leaving 7 bases unmatched. This CDR3 is 15 amino acids long. CDR1 MNHEY and CDR2 SVGAGI come from the germline V gene.

The V and J genes are TRBV6-6 and TRBJ1-1; 7 bases are a match to TRBD1. Germline CDR1 is MNHNY and CDR2 is SVGAGI (reference sequence). The CDR3 consists of 15 residues. The junction had 8 bases not matched to a gene; V was cut back by 4 bases and J by 3 bases. The CDR3 sequence is CASSSHRGSYTEAFF. As DNA, the CDR3 is TGTGCCAGCAGTTCCCACAGGGGCTCTTACACTGAAGCTTTCTTT.

The chain uses TRBV9 and TRBJ2-2; TRBD1 might be the D (7 bases). The germline CDR1 and CDR2 sequences are SGDLS and YYNGEE. This CDR3 contains 17 residues. Trimming stripped 0 bases from V and 4 bases from J, with 16 bases between. The CDR3 sequence is CASSVEGTAGATGELFF. The CDR3 DNA follows: TGTGCCAGCAGCGTAGAGGGGACAGCGGGCGCCACCGGGGAGCTGTTTTTT.

The chain uses TRBV6-5 and TRBJ1-4; D ambiguous. The CDR3 extends over 13 amino acids. The germline V gene has CDR1 MNHEY and CDR2 SVGAGI. Trimming took 1 base from V and 5 from J, leaving 5 bases between them. Written as DNA, the CDR3 is TGTGCCAGCAGTTACTTTTCAAATGAAAAACTGTTTTTT. It codes for CASSYFSNEKLFF.

V and J are TRBV29-1 and TRBJ2-1; 8 positions agree with TRBD2. The CDR3 is 13 residues long. Germline CDR1 is SQVTM and CDR2 is ANQGSEA. The CDR3 region is CSPLAGSYNEQFF. CDR3 in DNA: TGCAGTCCGTTAGCGGGATCCTACAATGAGCAGTTCTTC.

This clone was seen a handful of times. The CDR3 DNA is TGTGCCAGTAGTCGTCCAATGAGCTCCTATAATTCACCCCTCCACTTT. Translation gives CASSRPMSSYNSPLHF. This rearrangement joins TRBV19 to TRBJ1-6; D is unclear. The CDR3 is 16 residues long. V was shortened by 5 bases and J by 0 bases, with 11 bases between the two germline ends. The germline V gene has CDR1 LNHDA and CDR2 SQIVND (reference sequence).

This clone was detected a few times. This chain uses TRBV7-3 with TRBJ1-1; D perhaps matches TRBD1 (6 bases). V was shortened by 0 bases and J by 1 base, with 9 bases between the two germline ends. Germline V gives CDR1 SGHTA, CDR2 FQGTGA. The CDR3 loop spans 15 amino acids. The CDR3, as DNA: TGTGCCAGCAGCTTAACAACAGGGAGGAACACTGAAGCTTTCTTT. The encoded protein is CASSLTTGRNTEAFF.

The chain combines TRBV5-4 with TRBJ1-2; the D gene is possibly TRBD1 (5 bases). Trimming cost V 0 bases and J 5 bases, with 11 bases left between them. This CDR3 is 14 amino acids long. Germline-derived CDR1 and CDR2 are SGHNT and YYREEE (reference sequence). CDR3 protein: CASSLEAGYYGYTF. In DNA, the CDR3 is TGTGCCAGCAGCTTGGAGGCAGGGTATTATGGCTACACCTTC.

The V gene is TRBV11-2, the J gene TRBJ2-7; no definite D call. The CDR3 contains 11 residues. V lost 5 bases, J lost 2 bases, and 4 bases lay in between. Looked up from germline, CDR1 is SGHAT and CDR2 is FQNNGV. DNA for the CDR3: TGTGCCAGCAGCGTCGCCTACGAGCAGTACTTC. It yields the protein CASSVAYEQYF. The entire variable domain, with the rest obtained from reference TRBV11-2 and TRBJ2-7, is as follows: EAGVAQSPRYKIIEKRQSVAFWCNPISGHATLYWYQQILGQGPKLLIQFQNNGVVDDSQLPKDRFSAERLKGVDSTLKIQPAKLEDSAVYLCASSVAYEQYFGPGTRLTVT.